The clone carrying this TCR beta chain appeared a few times. This CDR3 comprises 11 residues. V was pared by 3 bases and J by 7 bases, with 9 bases between. In germline, CDR1 is DFQATT, CDR2 SNEGSKA (reference sequence). Amplification of TCR beta CDR3 regions was performed using RNA transcripts as template. Carried out on the TCR CDR3, a first-round RT-PCR used the HTBI primer set. MiXCR, run by TCRdb on the multiplex PCR reads, gives a single entry per CDR3 protein. The table has some 650,000 distinct CDR3 sequences, more than 15% seen once; the top ten hold around 3.5%. The data stem from a study of T cells in Graves' hyperthyroidism and ophthalmopathy. Ophthalmopathy patients had moderate-to-severe active disease, CAS ≥3, NOSPECS ≥4, and disease duration under 3 months.

V is TRBV20-1 and J is TRBJ1-2; no definite D call. The sample comprised blood. This receptor was obtained from a woman between 35 and 50 years old with Graves' ophthalmopathy. The CDR3 region has the DNA TGCAGTGCTAGTCATGGGTCTGGCTACACCTTC. Amino acid sequence: CSASHGSGYTF.